This TCR beta chain was documented in a study of response to subunit inactivated influenza vaccine. Each CDR3 protein is one row after TCRdb ran MiXCR on the RT-PCR reads. The data show just under 550,000 distinct CDR3 sequences, roughly 25% seen once. Trimming shortened V by 4 bases and J by 0 bases, and 10 bases separated the two germline ends. Germline CDR1 is SQVTM and CDR2 is ANQGSEA. The CDR3 covers 14 residues. The same sample was also used in a study of T cells expressing NK-cell markers. That work states: cDNA encoding TCR beta was synthesized via 5'RACE template switching incorporating UMIs. Seven donors tested HCMV-seropositive and one tested seronegative among the eight sequenced. Four donors likewise had their CD3+CD56-NKG2C+ fraction led by these clonotypes.

The source is a man aged 45 to 65 who received an inactivated influenza vaccine. Specimen: CD4+ T cells sorted from PBMCs, collected about 12 days after vaccination. The genes are TRBV29-1 and TRBJ2-1, with a tentative D call TRBD1 (5 bases). The CDR3 nucleotides read TGCAGCGTTGGACCTAGGGGCTCCTACAATGAGCAGTTCTTC. It yields the protein CSVGPRGSYNEQFF.